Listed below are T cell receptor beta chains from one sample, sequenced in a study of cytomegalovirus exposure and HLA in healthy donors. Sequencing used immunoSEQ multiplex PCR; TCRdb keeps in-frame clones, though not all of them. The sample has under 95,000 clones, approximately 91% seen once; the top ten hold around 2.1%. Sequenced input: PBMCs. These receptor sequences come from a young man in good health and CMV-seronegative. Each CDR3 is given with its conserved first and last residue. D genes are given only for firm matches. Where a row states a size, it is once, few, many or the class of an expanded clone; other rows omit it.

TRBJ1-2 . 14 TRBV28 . TGTGCCAGCAGACTCCCGATGGTTAACTATGGCTACACCTTC CASRLPMVNYGYTF
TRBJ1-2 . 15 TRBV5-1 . TGCGCCAGCAGCTTGCAGGGCCACTCTAACTATGGCTACACCTTC CASSLQGHSNYGYTF
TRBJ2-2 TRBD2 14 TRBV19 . TGTGCCAGTAGCGGGGGGTCGAACACCGGGGAGCTGTTTTTT CASSGGSNTGELFF
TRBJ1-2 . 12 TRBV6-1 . TGTGCCAGCAGTGACAGGGTCGACGGCTACACCTTC CASSDRVDGYTF
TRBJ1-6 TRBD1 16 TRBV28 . TGTGCCAGCAGTCAGGGGGTAAGCTCCTATAATTCACCCCTCCACTTT CASSQGVSSYNSPLHF
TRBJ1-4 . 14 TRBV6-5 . TGTGCCAGCAGTATTTCGCGGGGTAATGAAAAACTGTTTTTT CASSISRGNEKLFF
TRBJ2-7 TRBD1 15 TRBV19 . TGTGCCAGTAGTATGGGACAGCTTACTTCCTACGAGCAGTACTTC CASSMGQLTSYEQYF
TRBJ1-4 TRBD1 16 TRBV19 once TGTGCCAGTAGTACCGGACAGGGCCCAACTAATGAAAAACTGTTTTTT CASSTGQGPTNEKLFF
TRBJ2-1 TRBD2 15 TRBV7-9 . TGTGCCAGGACAGCGTGGTTGCGGGAGGGAGATGAGCAGTTCTTC CARTAWLREGDEQFF
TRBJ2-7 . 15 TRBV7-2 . TGTGCCAGCAGCTTAGGTCACAATCTAGTGGCCGAGCAGTACTTC CASSLGHNLVAEQYF
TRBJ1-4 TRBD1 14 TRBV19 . TGTGCCAGCCAAGACAGGGGAGGATATGAAAAACTGTTTTTT CASQDRGGYEKLFF
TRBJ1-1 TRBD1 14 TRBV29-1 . TGCAGCGTTGAATTCAGGGGGCGGGGCACTGAAGCTTTCTTT CSVEFRGRGTEAFF
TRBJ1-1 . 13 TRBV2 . TGTGCCAGCAGTGAAAGGTGGGCGGGAGAAGCTTTCTTT CASSERWAGEAFF
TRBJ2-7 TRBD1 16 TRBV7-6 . TGTGCCAGCAGCTTTACGCAGGGGGACGCTCCTTACGAGCAGTACTTC CASSFTQGDAPYEQYF
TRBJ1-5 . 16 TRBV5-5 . TGTGCCAGCAGCTTGCTTTTTCGAGAGGGCAATCAGCCCCAGCATTTT CASSLLFREGNQPQHF
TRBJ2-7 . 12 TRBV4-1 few TGCGCCAGTATGAACGGGAACTACGAGCAGTACTTC CASMNGNYEQYF
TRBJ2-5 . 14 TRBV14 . TGTGCCAGCAGCCAAGGAGGAAGCCAAGAGACCCAGTACTTC CASSQGGSQETQYF
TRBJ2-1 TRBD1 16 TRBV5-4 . TGTGCCAGCAGCTGGGGACAGGTACGCTCCTACAATGAGCAGTTCTTC CASSWGQVRSYNEQFF